The 2 T cell receptor beta chains listed next were all sequenced from one sample in a study of T-cell reconstitution after alpha-beta-depleted transplantation in children. Unique molecular identifiers were used to barcode this TCRbeta library. TCRdb re-analysed the PCR reads in MiXCR, keeping a single row per CDR3 protein. The sample carries some 290,000 distinct CDR3 sequences, approximately 23% recorded once. The sequencing here drew on PBMCs, mostly from graft donor cells, taken 180 days after TCRalphabeta/CD19-depleted stem cell transplant. Receptors originate from a male patient between 10 and 17 years old who had a stem cell transplant for acute lymphoblastic leukemia, so the T cells may come from the graft donor.

The rearrangement links TRBV28 to TRBJ2-2, with TRBD1 matching 7 bases. The length of the CDR3 is 16 residues. Trimming at V came to 2 bases and at J to 4 bases, leaving 7 bases not matched to a gene. The V gene's germline CDR1 is MDHEN and CDR2 SYDVKM. The CDR3, as DNA: TGTGCCAGCAGTTTACCGCTGACAGGGAGCACCGGGGAGCTGTTTTTT. As protein: CASSLPLTGSTGELFF.

This chain links TRBV4-3 with TRBJ2-5, with D possibly TRBD1 on 6 matching bases. From germline, CDR1 is LGHNA and CDR2 YSLEER. The CDR3 sequence is 14 residues long. Trimming removed 5 bases from V and 5 bases from J, with 15 bases in between. The CDR3 is CASSKGVRSETQYF. CDR3 nucleotide sequence: TGCGCCAGCAGCAAGGGGGTCCGATCGGAGACCCAGTACTTC.